The rows below give T cell receptor beta chains drawn from one sample of a study of blood T cells in healthy people across ages. In TCRdb, the 5' RACE reads were re-called with MiXCR into one record per CDR3 protein. The sample holds about 930,000 distinct CDR3 sequences, 25% to 30% seen once. This same sample was also part of a study on T cells of mothers and their children.

The specimen sequenced was blood. The receptors originated from a woman aged 40 to 50 in good health. Each CDR3 is given without its conserved first and last residue. The order of the fields is V gene, J gene, clone size, D gene, CDR3 protein. The D gene is left open where the match is weak. Clone size is shown for a subset of rows, as once, few, many or a class of expanded clone.

V gene: TRBV5-1
J gene: TRBJ1-1
clone size: few
D gene: NA
CDR3 protein: ASSFAEDFGGVAF

V gene: TRBV29-1
J gene: TRBJ2-6
clone size: NA
D gene: NA
CDR3 protein: GVGSALAGANVRT

V gene: TRBV5-1
J gene: NA
clone size: NA
D gene: NA
CDR3 protein: ASRDYGDEQY

V gene: TRBV5-8
J gene: TRBJ2-3
clone size: NA
D gene: NA
CDR3 protein: ASSFGSLSTDTQY

V gene: TRBV7-9
J gene: TRBJ1-2
clone size: few
D gene: TRBD1
CDR3 protein: ASSVTGRTGGYT

V gene: TRBV28
J gene: TRBJ2-2
clone size: NA
D gene: NA
CDR3 protein: ASSSGGMNTGELF

V gene: TRBV5-6
J gene: NA
clone size: NA
D gene: TRBD2
CDR3 protein: ASSSGAGGYNEQY

V gene: TRBV3-1
J gene: TRBJ1-1
clone size: few
D gene: TRBD1
CDR3 protein: ASSSSTGADTEAF

V gene: TRBV20-1
J gene: TRBJ2-1
clone size: NA
D gene: NA
CDR3 protein: SARVRTGLNEQF

V gene: TRBV20-1
J gene: TRBJ2-3
clone size: NA
D gene: TRBD2
CDR3 protein: SARGLAGGPDTQY

V gene: TRBV6-2/TRBV6-3
J gene: TRBJ2-7
clone size: few
D gene: NA
CDR3 protein: ASSYFQASTAEQY

V gene: TRBV20-1
J gene: TRBJ1-5
clone size: NA
D gene: TRBD1
CDR3 protein: SAEPGTGGFQPQH

V gene: TRBV2
J gene: TRBJ1-5
clone size: NA
D gene: NA
CDR3 protein: ASSVQNCNQPQH

V gene: TRBV7-9
J gene: TRBJ1-3
clone size: few
D gene: TRBD1
CDR3 protein: ASSPTGAGNTIY

V gene: TRBV5-1
J gene: TRBJ2-1
clone size: many
D gene: TRBD1
CDR3 protein: ASSGTGDYNEQF

V gene: TRBV12-3/TRBV12-4
J gene: TRBJ2-5
clone size: NA
D gene: TRBD2
CDR3 protein: ASSPTSRGSQETQY